This T cell receptor beta chain was documented in a study of blood T cell repertoires in COVID-19. In the study overall: The study drew acute and convalescent COVID-19 samples from the United States, Italy and Spain. The cDNA or gDNA used as material had been derived from T cells, B-cell-depleted T cells, or PBMCs.

As processed by the authors: The assay estimated nucleated cells by amplifying reference gene primers. Clones were read by immunoSEQ multiplex PCR, and TCRdb kept only the in-frame ones, dropping some. That table supplies the V and J calls and clone size; D and trimming were determined from the DNA. The sample contains some 300,000 clones, 86% of which appear only once. Germline CDR1 MNHNY, CDR2 SVGAGI (reference sequence). The V gene lost 6 bases and the J gene lost 0 bases, with 8 bases spanning the gap. The CDR3 runs to 13 residues. This chain uses TRBV6-6 with TRBJ1-2; D call uncertain. This clonotype was sampled from a woman aged 70 to 79 with COVID-19, enrolled during active disease. Sequenced input: peripheral blood. CDR3 residues: CASSGKANYGYTF. The CDR3 nucleotides read TGTGCCAGCAGCGGGAAAGCTAACTATGGCTACACCTTC.